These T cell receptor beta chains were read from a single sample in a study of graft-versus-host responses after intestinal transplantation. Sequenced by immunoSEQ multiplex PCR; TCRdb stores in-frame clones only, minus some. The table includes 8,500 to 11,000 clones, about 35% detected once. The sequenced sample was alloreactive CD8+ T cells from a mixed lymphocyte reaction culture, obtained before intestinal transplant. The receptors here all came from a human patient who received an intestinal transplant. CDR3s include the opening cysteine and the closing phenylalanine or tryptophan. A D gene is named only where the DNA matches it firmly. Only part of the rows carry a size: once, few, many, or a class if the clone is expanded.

cdr3_aa: CAWSPGGSEQFF
cdr3_nt: TGTGCCTGGAGCCCCGGGGGTAGTGAGCAGTTCTTC
v_call: TRBV30
clone_size: .
d_call: .
j_call: TRBJ2-1

cdr3_aa: CASSPGVSATPYEQYF
cdr3_nt: TGTGCCAGCAGTCCCGGGGTTTCAGCCACACCCTACGAGCAGTACTTC
v_call: TRBV27
clone_size: medium-sized
d_call: .
j_call: TRBJ2-7

cdr3_aa: CASSDYAGGPLDTQYF
cdr3_nt: TGTGCCAGCAGTGATTACGCGGGAGGGCCTTTGGATACGCAGTATTTT
v_call: TRBV6-1
clone_size: few
d_call: TRBD2
j_call: TRBJ2-3

cdr3_aa: CAWRYLGGGYTF
cdr3_nt: TGTGCCTGGAGATACCTAGGGGGTGGCTACACCTTC
v_call: TRBV30
clone_size: .
d_call: .
j_call: TRBJ1-2

cdr3_aa: CAISDSGRVDTQYF
cdr3_nt: TGTGCCATCAGTGACAGCGGGAGGGTGGATACGCAGTATTTT
v_call: TRBV10-3
clone_size: .
d_call: TRBD2
j_call: TRBJ2-3

cdr3_aa: CASRDRGLGQPQHF
cdr3_nt: TGTGCCAGCCGGGACAGGGGTCTCGGTCAGCCCCAGCATTTT
v_call: TRBV6-6
clone_size: few
d_call: TRBD1
j_call: TRBJ1-5

cdr3_aa: CATQGQGGDQPQHF
cdr3_nt: TGTGCCACCCAAGGACAGGGGGGTGATCAGCCCCAGCATTTT
v_call: TRBV28
clone_size: .
d_call: TRBD1
j_call: TRBJ1-5

cdr3_aa: CSVGGTGVFNEQFF
cdr3_nt: TGCAGCGTTGGGGGGACAGGGGTTTTCAATGAGCAGTTCTTC
v_call: TRBV29-1
clone_size: .
d_call: TRBD1
j_call: TRBJ2-1

cdr3_aa: CAIKRDRASSGNTIYF
cdr3_nt: TGTGCCATCAAAAGGGACAGGGCAAGCTCTGGAAACACCATATATTTT
v_call: TRBV10-3
clone_size: .
d_call: TRBD1
j_call: TRBJ1-3

cdr3_aa: CASSDSRIYEQYF
cdr3_nt: TGTGCCAGCAGTGACTCTAGGATCTACGAGCAGTACTTC
v_call: TRBV2
clone_size: medium-sized
d_call: .
j_call: TRBJ2-7

cdr3_aa: CASSWADSRVDTQYF
cdr3_nt: TGTGCCAGCAGTTGGGCGGACTCCAGAGTGGATACGCAGTATTTT
v_call: TRBV28
clone_size: .
d_call: .
j_call: TRBJ2-3

cdr3_aa: CASSLTLTGRTEAFF
cdr3_nt: TGCGCCAGCAGCCTCACTTTGACAGGGAGGACTGAAGCTTTCTTT
v_call: TRBV4-1
clone_size: .
d_call: TRBD1
j_call: TRBJ1-1

cdr3_aa: CASIPGGTLETQYF
cdr3_nt: TGTGCCAGCATCCCGGGAGGAACGTTAGAGACCCAGTACTTC
v_call: TRBV2
clone_size: .
d_call: TRBD2
j_call: TRBJ2-5

cdr3_aa: CASSWAGTSGGAVNNEQFF
cdr3_nt: TGTGCCAGCAGCTGGGCGGGGACTAGCGGGGGGGCCGTAAACAATGAGCAGTTCTTC
v_call: TRBV7-6
clone_size: .
d_call: TRBD2
j_call: TRBJ2-1